The 5 T cell receptor beta chains in this list originate from one sample, sequenced in a study of blood T cell repertoires in COVID-19. Only in-frame clones appear in the TCRdb table, and some are missing; sequencing was by immunoSEQ multiplex PCR. The sample lists approximately 180,000 clones; roughly 80% were seen once. The sample was peripheral blood. These receptor sequences come from a woman of 80 years or more with COVID-19, enrolled during active disease.

V gene TRBV19 combines with J gene TRBJ1-6; 7 bases agree with TRBD1. The trim removed 5 bases at V and 10 bases at J, leaving 11 bases unmatched. This CDR3 has 15 residues. CDR1 and CDR2 from the germline V gene are LNHDA and SQIVND (reference sequence). The CDR3 DNA sequence: TGTGCCAGTAGTGTTACAGGGGCTACGGGATCACCCCTCCACTTT. Translated, it gives CASSVTGATGSPLHF.

The chain uses TRBV18 and TRBJ2-5; D remains ambiguous. The germline V gene encodes CDR1 KGHSH and CDR2 LQKENI. Trimming stripped 2 bases from V and 4 bases from J, with 5 bases between. This CDR3 contains 12 residues. The CDR3 sequence: CASSPMRETQYF. The CDR3 coding sequence is TGTGCCAGCTCACCAATGCGAGAGACCCAGTACTTC.

The chain combines TRBV19 with TRBJ1-5; a weak D match, TRBD1 (6 bases). The germline V gene has CDR1 LNHDA and CDR2 SQIVND (reference sequence). The CDR3 totals 15 residues. V shed 4 bases and J shed 6 bases, with 16 bases lying between them. The CDR3 DNA is TGTGCCAGTAGTAGAGGCCTTACAGGGACTCAGCCCCAGCATTTT. Its translation: CASSRGLTGTQPQHF.

The chain links TRBV7-2 to TRBJ2-1; D possibly corresponds to TRBD2 (7 bases). Germline V gives CDR1 SGHTA, CDR2 FQGNSA. Between the trimmed V and J ends, which lost 1 base and 9 bases, there was a span of 16 bases. The length of the CDR3 is 15 residues. The CDR3 coding sequence is TGTGCCAGCAGCTTAGTTGGAGCGGGACATGGTGAGCAGTTCTTC. This gives the protein CASSLVGAGHGEQFF.

This clone was seen a few times. The genes are TRBV28 and TRBJ2-7; 7 bases align to TRBD1. Trimming removed 5 bases from V and 3 bases from J; junction bases left unmatched: 10. Germline values: CDR1 MDHEN, CDR2 SYDVKM. This CDR3 has 15 amino acids. The CDR3 spells CASSPPWTGDYEQYF. As DNA, the CDR3 is TGTGCCAGCAGTCCCCCATGGACAGGTGACTACGAGCAGTACTTC.